These T cell receptor beta chains were read from a single sample in a study of T cell responses to AZD1222 COVID-19 vaccine. The repertoire was sequenced with immunoSEQ multiplex PCR; TCRdb's copy has only in-frame clones and lacks some. The table has roughly 130,000 clones, less than 95% seen once. The material was peripheral blood, obtained 28 days after the second dose of the MenACWY control vaccine. These TCRs come from an adult who received the MenACWY meningococcal vaccine as a control. Each CDR3 is given with its conserved first and last residue. D genes are given only for firm matches. Where a row states a size, it is once, few, many or the class of an expanded clone; other rows omit it.

V: TRBV24-1; J: TRBJ1-2; length: 15; D: TRBD1; size: -; CDR3: CATSDPGQGRDGYTF; DNA: TGTGCCACCAGTGACCCTGGACAGGGGCGGGATGGCTACACCTTC
V: TRBV5-4; J: TRBJ2-5; length: 13; D: -; size: -; CDR3: CASSFIPQETQYF; DNA: TGTGCCAGCAGCTTTATCCCGCAAGAGACCCAGTACTTC
V: TRBV2; J: TRBJ2-3; length: 15; D: TRBD1; size: few; CDR3: CASSKDRGSSDTQYF; DNA: TGTGCCAGCAGCAAAGACAGGGGTAGTTCAGATACGCAGTATTTT
V: TRBV19; J: TRBJ2-2; length: 15; D: TRBD2; size: -; CDR3: CASSTLAGGVGELFF; DNA: TGTGCCAGTAGTACGCTAGCGGGAGGGGTCGGGGAGCTGTTTTTT
V: TRBV10-3; J: TRBJ1-4; length: 16; D: -; size: -; CDR3: CAISEWAPPSNEKLFF; DNA: TGTGCCATCAGTGAGTGGGCACCGCCTTCGAATGAAAAACTGTTTTTT
V: TRBV7-2; J: TRBJ2-6; length: 15; D: -; size: -; CDR3: CASRSGFSGANVLTF; DNA: TGTGCCAGCAGGTCGGGGTTTTCTGGGGCCAACGTCCTGACTTTC
V: TRBV4-1; J: TRBJ2-2; length: 15; D: -; size: -; CDR3: CASSHTGPNTGELFF; DNA: TGCGCCAGCAGCCATACAGGTCCGAACACCGGGGAGCTGTTTTTT
V: TRBV7-2; J: TRBJ2-3; length: 14; D: -; size: -; CDR3: CASSQHMSPDTQYF; DNA: TGTGCCAGCAGCCAGCACATGAGCCCAGATACGCAGTATTTT
V: TRBV28; J: TRBJ2-5; length: 15; D: -; size: -; CDR3: CASSLTVQGKETQYF; DNA: TGTGCCAGCAGTTTAACTGTGCAAGGGAAAGAGACCCAGTACTTC
V: TRBV21-1; J: TRBJ2-5; length: 15; D: -; size: -; CDR3: CASRDIAGGQETQYF; DNA: TGTGCCAGCAGGGATATAGCGGGGGGCCAAGAGACCCAGTACTTC
V: TRBV24-1; J: TRBJ2-5; length: 16; D: -; size: -; CDR3: CATSDGVRAIQETQYF; DNA: TGTGCCACCAGTGATGGGGTTCGGGCGATCCAAGAGACCCAGTACTTC
V: TRBV14; J: TRBJ1-4; length: 14; D: TRBD1; size: -; CDR3: CASSRGQGGEKLFF; DNA: TGTGCCAGCAGCAGGGGACAGGGGGGTGAAAAACTGTTTTTT
V: TRBV6-6; J: TRBJ1-2; length: 15; D: -; size: -; CDR3: CASSYSKDSNYGYTF; DNA: TGTGCCAGCAGTTACTCGAAGGACAGTAACTATGGCTACACCTTC
V: TRBV28; J: TRBJ2-7; length: 12; D: -; size: few; CDR3: CASSQGPYEQYF; DNA: TGTGCCAGCAGTCAGGGGCCCTACGAGCAGTACTTC
V: TRBV5-1; J: TRBJ2-2; length: 17; D: TRBD2; size: -; CDR3: CASSGSGGALSTGELFF; DNA: TGCGCCAGCAGCGGTAGCGGGGGGGCCTTAAGCACCGGGGAGCTGTTTTTT
V: TRBV7-2; J: TRBJ1-3; length: 13; D: -; size: -; CDR3: CASSLGSGNTIYF; DNA: TGTGCCAGCAGCTTAGGCTCTGGAAACACCATATATTTT
V: TRBV28; J: TRBJ1-3; length: 11; D: -; size: -; CDR3: CASSLRNTIYF; DNA: TGTGCCAGCAGTTTGCGGAACACCATATATTTT
V: TRBV7-9; J: TRBJ2-1; length: 12; D: -; size: once; CDR3: CASVTGVNEQFF; DNA: TGTGCCAGCGTGACAGGAGTCAATGAGCAGTTCTTC
V: TRBV19; J: TRBJ2-1; length: 15; D: -; size: -; CDR3: CASSDRDPGEVEQFF; DNA: TGTGCCAGTAGCGACCGGGACCCGGGCGAGGTTGAGCAGTTCTTC
V: TRBV28; J: TRBJ1-1; length: 16; D: -; size: once; CDR3: CASTYLSGTENTEAFF; DNA: TGTGCCAGCACCTACCTAAGTGGGACTGAGAACACTGAAGCTTTCTTT
V: TRBV7-3; J: TRBJ2-1; length: 15; D: TRBD2; size: -; CDR3: CASSLMAGVKDEQFF; DNA: TGTGCCAGCAGCTTAATGGCGGGAGTGAAGGATGAGCAGTTCTTC
V: TRBV3-1/TRBV3-2; J: TRBJ2-1; length: 13; D: TRBD2; size: once; CDR3: CASSSIAGNEQFF; DNA: TGTGCCAGCAGCTCAATAGCGGGGAATGAGCAGTTCTTC
V: TRBV6-6; J: TRBJ2-4; length: 15; D: TRBD1; size: -; CDR3: CASSYLGTGANIQYF; DNA: TGTGCCAGCAGTTACCTCGGGACAGGGGCAAACATTCAGTACTTC
V: TRBV7-8; J: TRBJ2-1; length: 13; D: -; size: -; CDR3: CASSTPRTDEQFF; DNA: TGTGCCAGCAGCACCCCGAGAACAGATGAGCAGTTCTTC
V: TRBV19; J: TRBJ2-7; length: 16; D: TRBD1; size: -; CDR3: CASSIFPGQGFYEQYF; DNA: TGTGCCAGTAGCATCTTCCCGGGACAGGGGTTTTACGAGCAGTACTTC
V: TRBV15; J: TRBJ1-3; length: 15; D: TRBD1; size: -; CDR3: CATSRDGTVKDTIYF; DNA: TGTGCCACCAGCAGAGACGGGACAGTTAAAGACACCATATATTTT
V: TRBV29-1; J: TRBJ2-5; length: 13; D: TRBD2; size: -; CDR3: CSGRLAARETQYF; DNA: TGCAGCGGTCGACTAGCGGCGCGGGAGACCCAGTACTTC
V: TRBV6-2/TRBV6-3; J: TRBJ2-2; length: 16; D: TRBD2; size: -; CDR3: CASSKTSGANTGELFF; DNA: TGTGCCAGCAGTAAGACTAGCGGAGCGAACACCGGGGAGCTGTTTTTT
V: TRBV4-3; J: TRBJ1-2; length: 15; D: TRBD1; size: -; CDR3: CASSQQTGGNYGYTF; DNA: TGCGCCAGCAGCCAGCAGACAGGGGGCAACTATGGCTACACCTTC
V: TRBV7-9; J: TRBJ1-4; length: 15; D: -; size: -; CDR3: CASSPQEATNEKLFF; DNA: TGTGCCAGCAGCCCACAAGAAGCAACTAATGAAAAACTGTTTTTT
V: TRBV27; J: TRBJ2-3; length: 17; D: TRBD1; size: -; CDR3: CASSPRPTGFSTDTQYF; DNA: TGTGCCAGCAGTCCACGCCCGACAGGGTTTAGCACAGATACGCAGTATTTT
V: TRBV10-1; J: TRBJ2-5; length: 14; D: -; size: -; CDR3: CASSEGPSEETQYF; DNA: TGCGCCAGCAGTGAAGGGCCTAGCGAAGAGACCCAGTACTTC
V: TRBV30; J: TRBJ1-5; length: 13; D: -; size: -; CDR3: CAREGLSNQPQHF; DNA: TGTGCCAGAGAGGGTTTGAGCAATCAGCCCCAGCATTTT
V: TRBV18; J: TRBJ2-6; length: 19; D: TRBD1; size: -; CDR3: CASSPLEQGAPSGANVLTF; DNA: TGTGCCAGCTCACCACTAGAACAGGGGGCGCCGTCCGGGGCCAACGTCCTGACTTTC
V: TRBV11-2; J: TRBJ1-1; length: 15; D: -; size: -; CDR3: CASSPRTGVWTEAFF; DNA: TGTGCCAGCAGCCCTCGAACGGGGGTTTGGACTGAAGCTTTCTTT
V: TRBV6-5; J: TRBJ1-4; length: 15; D: -; size: -; CDR3: CASSYSGGLGEKLFF; DNA: TGTGCCAGCAGTTACTCGGGCGGGTTGGGGGAAAAACTGTTTTTT
V: TRBV6-6; J: TRBJ1-1; length: 15; D: -; size: -; CDR3: CASEGYSTMNTEAFF; DNA: TGTGCCAGCGAAGGCTACAGCACTATGAACACTGAAGCTTTCTTT
V: TRBV2; J: TRBJ2-1; length: 15; D: TRBD2; size: -; CDR3: CASSVLAGSYNEQFF; DNA: TGTGCCAGCAGTGTCTTAGCGGGCTCCTACAATGAGCAGTTCTTC
V: TRBV4-3; J: TRBJ1-6; length: 15; D: -; size: -; CDR3: CASSQVGGSNSPLHF; DNA: TGCGCCAGCAGCCAAGTAGGCGGATCTAATTCACCCCTCCACTTT
V: TRBV7-9; J: TRBJ2-3; length: 14; D: -; size: -; CDR3: CASSLPHPTDTQYF; DNA: TGTGCCAGCAGCTTACCCCATCCCACAGATACGCAGTATTTT
V: TRBV12-3/TRBV12-4; J: TRBJ1-2; length: 13; D: TRBD1; size: -; CDR3: CASREQGSGGYTF; DNA: TGTGCCAGCAGGGAACAGGGGTCGGGCGGCTACACCTTC
V: TRBV24-1; J: TRBJ1-5; length: 14; D: -; size: -; CDR3: CATSADGDNQPQHF; DNA: TGTGCCACCAGTGCTGACGGAGACAATCAGCCCCAGCATTTT
V: TRBV19; J: TRBJ2-7; length: 14; D: -; size: once; CDR3: CASSNLGAGYEQYF; DNA: TGTGCCAGTAGTAATCTGGGGGCGGGCTACGAGCAGTACTTC
V: TRBV6-2/TRBV6-3; J: TRBJ2-7; length: 15; D: -; size: -; CDR3: CASRYRDWTPGEQYF; DNA: TGTGCCAGCAGATACCGGGACTGGACTCCCGGAGAGCAGTACTTC
V: TRBV7-2; J: TRBJ1-6; length: 17; D: TRBD1; size: -; CDR3: CASSPRRVTGGGSPLHF; DNA: TGTGCCAGCAGCCCCCGGCGGGTGACAGGGGGTGGGTCACCCCTCCACTTT
V: TRBV7-8; J: TRBJ1-3; length: 16; D: -; size: -; CDR3: CASSFGGQRSGNTIYF; DNA: TGTGCCAGCAGCTTCGGGGGCCAACGCTCTGGAAACACCATATATTTT
V: TRBV27; J: TRBJ1-5; length: 14; D: TRBD1; size: -; CDR3: CASKLGTGNQPQHF; DNA: TGTGCCAGCAAACTCGGGACAGGGAACCAGCCCCAGCATTTT
V: TRBV2; J: TRBJ2-5; length: 14; D: TRBD2; size: -; CDR3: CASRGTSGGETQYF; DNA: TGTGCCAGCAGGGGGACTAGCGGGGGAGAGACCCAGTACTTC
V: TRBV19; J: TRBJ1-5; length: 14; D: -; size: -; CDR3: CASTLGGFNQPQHF; DNA: TGTGCCAGTACCCTGGGGGGTTTCAATCAGCCCCAGCATTTT
V: TRBV30; J: TRBJ1-3; length: 17; D: -; size: -; CDR3: CAWRSGAGHSSGNTIYF; DNA: TGTGCCTGGAGAAGTGGGGCAGGGCATAGCTCTGGAAACACCATATATTTT
V: TRBV4-3; J: TRBJ2-2; length: 16; D: TRBD1; size: -; CDR3: CASSQDFPGGTGELFF; DNA: TGCGCCAGCAGCCAAGATTTCCCAGGGGGAACCGGGGAGCTGTTTTTT
V: TRBV10-3; J: TRBJ1-4; length: 14; D: TRBD1; size: -; CDR3: CATKPGTGNEKLFF; DNA: TGTGCCACTAAGCCTGGGACAGGGAATGAAAAACTGTTTTTT
V: TRBV19; J: TRBJ2-3; length: 15; D: TRBD2; size: once; CDR3: CASSILAGGTDTQYF; DNA: TGTGCCAGTAGTATTCTAGCGGGAGGCACAGATACGCAGTATTTT